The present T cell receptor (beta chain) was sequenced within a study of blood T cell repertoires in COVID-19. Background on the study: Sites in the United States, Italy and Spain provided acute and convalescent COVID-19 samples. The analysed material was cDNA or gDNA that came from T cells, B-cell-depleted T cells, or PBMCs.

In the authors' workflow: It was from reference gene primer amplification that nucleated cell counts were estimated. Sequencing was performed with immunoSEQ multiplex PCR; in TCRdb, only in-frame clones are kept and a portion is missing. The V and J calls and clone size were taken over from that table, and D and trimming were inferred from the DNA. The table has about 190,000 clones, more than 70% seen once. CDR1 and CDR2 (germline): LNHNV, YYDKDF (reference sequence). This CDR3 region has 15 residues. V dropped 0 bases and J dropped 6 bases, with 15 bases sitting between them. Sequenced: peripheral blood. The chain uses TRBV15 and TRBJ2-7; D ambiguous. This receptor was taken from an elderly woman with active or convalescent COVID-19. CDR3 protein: CATSRDVAHGPEQYF. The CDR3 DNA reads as TGTGCCACCAGCAGAGATGTTGCACATGGCCCCGAGCAGTACTTC.